Sequencing of this T cell receptor beta chain was carried out in a study of OX40 agonist ivuxolimab in advanced cancers. Sequencing was performed with immunoSEQ multiplex PCR; in TCRdb, only in-frame clones are kept and a portion is missing. The sample has under 100,000 clones; around 93% are singletons. The CDR3 contains 14 residues. Trimming removed 4 bases from V and 1 base from J; junction bases left unmatched: 3. Germline V gene lookup returns CDR1 SGDLS and CDR2 YYNGEE. Autoimmune disease history or systemic immunosuppression disqualified patients. Sample: CD4+ or CD8+ T cells sorted from blood, taken in a trial of the OX40 agonist ivuxolimab. This rearrangement joins TRBV9 to TRBJ2-3, with 7 nucleotides matching TRBD2. The receptor's source is an adult with an advanced solid tumor such as melanoma, head and neck, liver or kidney cancer. CDR3 amino acids: CASSPTSGTDTQYF. In DNA, the CDR3 is TGTGCCAGCAGCCCCACTAGCGGCACAGATACGCAGTATTTT.